The entry that follows covers one T cell receptor beta chain sequence. The data originate from a study of T cell changes during pregnancy in multiple sclerosis. This CDR3 is 15 amino acids long. CDR1 is LGHNA and CDR2 is YSLEER in the germline V gene. Trimming stripped 3 bases from V and 2 bases from J, with 11 bases between. The table came from immunoSEQ multiplex PCR; TCRdb's copy has only in-frame clones and leaves some out. The table records some 40,000 clones, more than 70% of them present only once. The chain employs TRBV4-3 and TRBJ2-1; D may be TRBD2 (7 bases). The receptor was derived from a female donor with multiple sclerosis, enrolled in a pregnancy study. The sequences come from CD8+ T cells from peripheral blood mononuclear cells, collected in the first trimester of pregnancy. CDR3 nucleotides: TGCGCCAGCAGCCAGGCGGGGGCCGCCTACAATGAGCAGTTCTTC. It encodes CASSQAGAAYNEQFF.